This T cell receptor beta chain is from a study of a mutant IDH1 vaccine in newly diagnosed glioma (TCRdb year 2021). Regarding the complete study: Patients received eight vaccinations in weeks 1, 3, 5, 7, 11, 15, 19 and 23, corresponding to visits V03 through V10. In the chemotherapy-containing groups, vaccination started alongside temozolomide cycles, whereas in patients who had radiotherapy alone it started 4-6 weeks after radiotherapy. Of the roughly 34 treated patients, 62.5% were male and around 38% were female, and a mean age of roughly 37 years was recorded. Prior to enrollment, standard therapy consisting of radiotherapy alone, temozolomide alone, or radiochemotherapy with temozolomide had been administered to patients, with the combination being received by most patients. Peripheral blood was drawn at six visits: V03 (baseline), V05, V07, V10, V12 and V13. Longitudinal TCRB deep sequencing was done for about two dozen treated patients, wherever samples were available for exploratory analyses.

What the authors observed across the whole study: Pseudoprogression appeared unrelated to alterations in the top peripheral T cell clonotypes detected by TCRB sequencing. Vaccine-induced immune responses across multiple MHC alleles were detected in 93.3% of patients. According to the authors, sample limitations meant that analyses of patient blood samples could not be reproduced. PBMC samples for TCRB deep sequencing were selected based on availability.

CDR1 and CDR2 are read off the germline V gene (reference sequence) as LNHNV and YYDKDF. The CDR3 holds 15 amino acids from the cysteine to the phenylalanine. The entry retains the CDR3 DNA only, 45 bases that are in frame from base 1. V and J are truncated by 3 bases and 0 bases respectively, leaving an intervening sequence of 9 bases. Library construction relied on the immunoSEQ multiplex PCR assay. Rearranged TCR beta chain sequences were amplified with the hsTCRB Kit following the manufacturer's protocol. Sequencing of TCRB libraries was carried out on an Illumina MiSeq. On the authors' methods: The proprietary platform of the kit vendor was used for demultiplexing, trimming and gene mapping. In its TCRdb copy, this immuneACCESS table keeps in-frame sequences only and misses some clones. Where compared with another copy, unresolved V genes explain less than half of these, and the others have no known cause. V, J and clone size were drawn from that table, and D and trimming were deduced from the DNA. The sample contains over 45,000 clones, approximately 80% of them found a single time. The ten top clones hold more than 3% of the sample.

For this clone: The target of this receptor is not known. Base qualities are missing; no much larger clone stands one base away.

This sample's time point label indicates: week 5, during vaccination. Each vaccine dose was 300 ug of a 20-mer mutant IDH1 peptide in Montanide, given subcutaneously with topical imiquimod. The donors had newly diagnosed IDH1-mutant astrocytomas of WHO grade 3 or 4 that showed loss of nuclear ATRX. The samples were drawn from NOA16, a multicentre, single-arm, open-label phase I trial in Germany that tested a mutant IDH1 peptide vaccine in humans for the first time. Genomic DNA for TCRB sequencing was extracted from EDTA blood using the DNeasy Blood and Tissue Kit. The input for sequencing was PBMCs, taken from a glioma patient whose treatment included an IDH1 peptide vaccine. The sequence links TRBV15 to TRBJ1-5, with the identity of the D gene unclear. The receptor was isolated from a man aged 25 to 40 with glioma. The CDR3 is CATSREISSNQPQHF. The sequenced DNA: TGTGCCACCAGCAGGGAAATAAGTAGCAATCAGCCCCAGCATTTT. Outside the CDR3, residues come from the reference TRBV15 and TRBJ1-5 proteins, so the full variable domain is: DAMVIQNPRYQVTQFGKPVTLSCSQTLNHNVMYWYQQKSSQAPKLLFHYYDKDFNNEADTPDNFQSRRPNTSFCFLDIRSPGLGDTAMYLCATSREISSNQPQHFGDGTRLSIL.